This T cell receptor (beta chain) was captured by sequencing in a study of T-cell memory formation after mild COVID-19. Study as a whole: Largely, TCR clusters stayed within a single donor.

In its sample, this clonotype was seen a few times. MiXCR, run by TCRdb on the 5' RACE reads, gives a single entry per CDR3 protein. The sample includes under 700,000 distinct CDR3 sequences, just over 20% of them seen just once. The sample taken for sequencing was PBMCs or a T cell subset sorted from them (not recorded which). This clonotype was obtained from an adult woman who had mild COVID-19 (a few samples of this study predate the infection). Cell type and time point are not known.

The CDR3 coding sequence is TGTGCCACCAGTGATTTTCCCGGGACTAGAGGCGGAGAGACCCAGTACTTC. It specifies CATSDFPGTRGGETQYF. The chain carries TRBV24-1 and TRBJ2-5, with TRBD2 matching 8 bases. In germline, CDR1 is KGHDR, CDR2 SFDVKD. The CDR3 runs 17 residues. The J segment lost 4 bases and the V segment lost 1 base, leaving 10 bases of the junction unmatched.